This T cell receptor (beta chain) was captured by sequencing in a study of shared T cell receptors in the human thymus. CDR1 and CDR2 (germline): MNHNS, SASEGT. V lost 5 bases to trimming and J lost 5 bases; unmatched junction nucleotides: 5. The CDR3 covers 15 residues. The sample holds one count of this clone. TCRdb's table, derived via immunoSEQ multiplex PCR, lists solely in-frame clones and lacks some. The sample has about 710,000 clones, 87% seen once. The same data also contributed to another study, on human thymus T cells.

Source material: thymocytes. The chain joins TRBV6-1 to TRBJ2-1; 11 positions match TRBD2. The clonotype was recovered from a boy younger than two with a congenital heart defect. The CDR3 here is CASSSPGLADNEQFF. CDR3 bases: TGTGCCAGCAGTTCCCCGGGACTAGCGGACAATGAGCAGTTCTTC.